There are many counts of the clone carrying this TCR beta chain. Its cognate antigen is unknown. The CDR3 sequence is 16 residues long. Germline V CDR1 and CDR2: ENHRY, SYGVKD. Trimming took 2 bases from V and 9 from J; bases not matched to a gene: 13. TCRdb re-called the RT-PCR reads with MiXCR, one entry per CDR3 protein. The sample includes 800,000 to 1,000,000 distinct CDR3 sequences, over 20% seen only once; the top ten take roughly a tenth. The sample belongs to a study of response to subunit inactivated influenza vaccine. General study points: After each seasonal influenza vaccination, few new T cells are recruited, the authors suggested.

The specimen comprised PBMCs from blood, sampled 4 to 6 days after vaccination. This sequence was found in a man aged 45-65 years who received an inactivated influenza vaccine. V and J are TRBV10-3 and TRBJ2-5; 9 positions match TRBD1. The CDR3 spells CAISEGTGRTKSPQYF. The DNA for the CDR3 is TGTGCCATCAGTGAGGGGACAGGGCGTACTAAGAGTCCCCAGTACTTC.